These 27 T cell receptor beta chains originate from one sample sequenced in a study of PD-1 blockade in classical Hodgkin lymphoma. TCRdb keeps only in-frame clones here, not all; method: immunoSEQ multiplex PCR. The sample has 50,000 to 85,000 clones; 71% are singletons. Each patient's relapse followed autologous stem cell transplantation, and brentuximab vedotin exposure varied. The sequencing here drew on peripheral blood mononuclear cells (PBMCs), taken before the second cycle of nivolumab. The source of these receptors is a human donor with classical Hodgkin lymphoma.

This sequence joins TRBV6-1 and TRBJ1-2; TRBD1 aligns across 8 bases. The J segment lost 7 bases and the V segment lost 0 bases, leaving 4 bases of the junction unmatched. CDR3 size: 14 residues. Germline-derived CDR1 and CDR2 are MNHNS and SASEGT. CDR3 residues: CASSEAVGQGGYTF. In nucleotides, the CDR3 is TGTGCCAGCAGTGAAGCAGTAGGACAGGGTGGCTACACCTTC.

This clone was seen more than once but under ten times. The chain links TRBV5-1 to TRBJ2-5, with D possibly being TRBD2 (6 bases). Looked up from germline, CDR1 is SGHRS and CDR2 is YFSETQ. Trimming left V 5 bases short and J 3 bases short, with 20 bases between. The CDR3 extends over 16 amino acids. DNA of the CDR3: TGCGCCAGCAGTTCACTCTCGGGACTTCGGGAAGAGACCCAGTACTTC. It is translated as CASSSLSGLREETQYF.

CDR3 nucleotides: TGTGCCAGCAGTTCATTCGGACTAGCGGGAGGTGGGGGCGAGCAGTACTTC. Its translation is CASSSFGLAGGGGEQYF. The V call is TRBV28, the J call TRBJ2-7; 14 bases are a match to TRBD2. J lost 6 bases, V lost 4 bases, and 11 bases had no gene match. The CDR3 is 17 residues long. Germline V gene lookup returns CDR1 MDHEN and CDR2 SYDVKM.

This sequence joins TRBV27 and TRBJ2-2; TRBD1 is a possible D gene (6 bases). Looked up from germline, CDR1 is MNHEY and CDR2 is SMNVEV (reference sequence). The V end was cut by 5 bases, the J end by 4 bases, with 11 bases between. The CDR3 consists of 14 residues. The CDR3 loop reads CASSTGQPTGELFF. CDR3 nucleotides: TGTGCCAGCAGTACAGGACAGCCCACCGGGGAGCTGTTTTTT.

This clone was observed a few times. The chain joins TRBV9 to TRBJ1-4; TRBD1 might be the D (6 bases). In germline, CDR1 is SGDLS, CDR2 YYNGEE. V lost 4 bases and J lost 5, with 15 bases in between. This CDR3 has 15 residues. The CDR3 region is CASSPQGRTNEKLFF. The DNA of the CDR3 is TGTGCCAGCAGCCCCCAGGGGAGAACAAATGAAAAACTGTTTTTT.

The chain combines TRBV28 with TRBJ1-3; 7 nucleotides agree with TRBD1. Germline V gives CDR1 MDHEN, CDR2 SYDVKM. J gave up 3 bases and V 5 bases, and 10 bases lay outside the gene matches. The CDR3 runs to 16 residues. The CDR3 spells CASSLPTGHSGNTIYF. The CDR3 nucleotides are TGTGCCAGCAGTCTCCCGACAGGGCATAGTGGAAACACCATATATTTT.

The CDR3 DNA reads TGTGCCAGCACCCGAGAGGGGGCAGTTCCGCGGAATGGCTACACCTTC. As protein: CASTREGAVPRNGYTF. The chain recombines TRBV2 with TRBJ1-2; 7 nucleotides agree with TRBD1. J was trimmed by 6 bases and V by 7 bases; bases with no gene match: 17. This CDR3 comprises 16 residues. Germline assignment: CDR1 SNHLY and CDR2 FYNNEI.

DNA for the CDR3: TGCGCCAGCAGCTTCTCACAGGGATCCACTGAAGCTTTCTTT. Protein sequence: CASSFSQGSTEAFF. The chain recombines TRBV5-1 with TRBJ1-1; a weak D match, TRBD1 (6 bases). The germline gives CDR1 SGHRS, CDR2 YFSETQ. The CDR3 totals 14 residues. The ends were cut back, 2 bases at V and 4 bases at J, with 12 bases in the middle.

This chain uses TRBV6-1 with TRBJ1-2, with a possible D match to TRBD1 (6 bases). V was pared by 3 bases and J by 5 bases, with 16 bases between. In germline, CDR1 is MNHNS, CDR2 SASEGT. The CDR3 runs to 15 residues. CDR3 amino acids: CASSDPGGGQYGYTF. The CDR3 DNA reads as TGTGCCAGCAGTGACCCTGGGGGGGGCCAGTATGGCTACACCTTC.

The chain recombines TRBV5-1 with TRBJ1-2, with D unresolved. Trimming removed 9 bases from V and 0 bases from J, with 15 bases in between. The length of the CDR3 is 14 residues. Germline V gene sequence: CDR1 SGHRS, CDR2 YFSETQ. Here the CDR3 reads CATSEGGPNYGYTF. CDR3 bases: TGCGCCACTAGCGAAGGCGGACCTAACTATGGCTACACCTTC.

This clone appeared a few times. This sequence joins TRBV11-3 and TRBJ2-7; D remains ambiguous. This CDR3 is 12 amino acids long. The germline gives CDR1 SGHNT, CDR2 YENEEA. The V and J ends lost 4 bases and 7 bases respectively, with 11 bases between them. CDR3 nucleotides: TGTGCCAGCAGCTCTCGTTCTGGGGAGCAGTACTTC. Protein: CASSSRSGEQYF.

CDR3 protein: CASSLWAGGDTEAFF. CDR3 nucleotide sequence: TGTGCCAGCAGCTTATGGGCAGGGGGGGACACTGAAGCTTTCTTT. The J gene is TRBJ1-1, the V gene TRBV7-9, with 7 bases matching TRBD1. J was trimmed by 3 bases and V by 2 bases; bases with no gene match: 6. Germline CDR1 and CDR2: SEHNR and FQNEAQ (reference sequence). The CDR3 totals 15 residues.

This clone was seen just once. The CDR3 region is CASSLTGEYQETQYF. In DNA form, the CDR3 reads TGTGCCAGCAGCTTAACGGGAGAGTACCAAGAGACCCAGTACTTC. V and J are TRBV11-2 and TRBJ2-5, with D possibly TRBD2 on 6 matching bases. CDR1 and CDR2 from the germline V gene are SGHAT and FQNNGV. V lost 2 bases and J lost 0, with 10 bases in between. The CDR3 totals 15 residues. Variable domain in full (rest from reference TRBV11-2 and TRBJ2-5): EAGVAQSPRYKIIEKRQSVAFWCNPISGHATLYWYQQILGQGPKLLIQFQNNGVVDDSQLPKDRFSAERLKGVDSTLKIQPAKLEDSAVYLCASSLTGEYQETQYFGPGTRLLVL.

The chain employs TRBV5-5 and TRBJ2-1, with 9 positions matching TRBD2. The CDR3 runs 15 residues. V lost 4 bases and J lost 5; bases outside the gene matches: 7. Germline CDR1 reads SGHKS; CDR2 reads YYEKEE (reference sequence). The CDR3, as DNA: TGTGCCAGCAGCCCCCGGACTAGCGTAAACAATGAGCAGTTCTTC. Its protein product is CASSPRTSVNNEQFF.

This chain uses TRBV25-1 with TRBJ2-7; possibly TRBD1 for D (5 bases). V lost 2 bases and J 5 bases, leaving 13 bases between the germline ends. Germline CDR1 and CDR2: MGHDK and SYGVNS. The CDR3 loop spans 14 amino acids. The CDR3 bases are TGTGCCAGCAGTGAACGGTCAGGGTTGGACGAGCAGTACTTC. It is translated as CASSERSGLDEQYF.

The rearrangement joins TRBV7-6 to TRBJ2-7; D is tentatively TRBD1 or TRBD2 (5 bases each). The CDR3 runs 15 residues. CDR1 and CDR2 (germline): SGHVS, FNYEAQ. V was pared by 1 base and J by 2 bases, with 12 bases between. The CDR3 protein is CASSLEGTATYEQYF. As DNA, the CDR3 is TGTGCCAGCAGCTTAGAAGGGACGGCAACCTACGAGCAGTACTTC. The full variable domain, rest sourced from reference TRBV7-6 and TRBJ2-7, is GAGVSQSPRYKVTKRGQDVALRCDPISGHVSLYWYRQALGQGPEFLTYFNYEAQQDKSGLPNDRFSAERPEGSISTLTIQRTEQRDSAMYRCASSLEGTATYEQYFGPGTRLTVT.

The V call is TRBV5-6, the J call TRBJ1-5; the D is unclear. The germline V gene has CDR1 SGHDT and CDR2 YYEEEE. V was pared by 2 bases and J by 0 bases, with 6 bases between. CDR3 length equals 14 residues. Here the CDR3 DNA reads TGTGCCAGCAGCTTAGGAGTTAGCAATCAGCCCCAGCATTTT. Translation gives CASSLGVSNQPQHF.

The rearrangement uses TRBV7-9 and TRBJ1-2; D remains ambiguous. Germline loops: CDR1 SEHNR, CDR2 FQNEAQ (reference sequence). The CDR3 runs to 15 residues. V lost 1 base and J lost 1, with 10 bases in between. The DNA of the CDR3 is TGTGCCAGCAGCTTAGAAGCGCCGTTTAACTATGGCTACACCTTC. Encoded protein: CASSLEAPFNYGYTF.

The chain links TRBV27 to TRBJ2-3, with D uncertain. The CDR3 spans 16 residues. Germline V gives CDR1 MNHEY, CDR2 SMNVEV (reference sequence). V gave up 6 bases and J gave up 1 base, with 17 bases separating them. CDR3 nucleotides: TGTGCCAGCAGATCTCTCGTCCTAGGTGGCACAGATACGCAGTATTTT. This translates into CASRSLVLGGTDTQYF.

This CDR3 is CASTPGTKNNEQFF. In DNA, the CDR3 is TGTGCCAGCACTCCGGGAACCAAAAACAATGAGCAGTTCTTC. The chain uses TRBV2 and TRBJ2-1; D might be TRBD2 (5 bases). Germline assignment: CDR1 SNHLY and CDR2 FYNNEI. Trimming stripped 7 bases from V and 5 bases from J, with 15 bases between. The length of the CDR3 is 14 residues.

This clone has at least ten counts. This chain uses TRBV30 with TRBJ2-6; D not certain. CDR1 is GTSNPN, CDR2 SVGIG, per germline (reference sequence). The CDR3 contains 15 residues. Trimming cost V 1 base and J 4 bases, with 11 bases left between them. In nucleotides, the CDR3 is TGTGCCTGGAGTGCCCGCGTAACCGGGGCCAACGTCCTGACTTTC. It yields the protein CAWSARVTGANVLTF.

The CDR3 nucleotides read TGTGCCAGCAGCCCGGCGGGAGGGATTCGCACCGGGGAGCTGTTTTTT. It specifies CASSPAGGIRTGELFF. The chain couples TRBV7-6 to TRBJ2-2; 9 positions agree with TRBD2. V shed 5 bases, J shed 4 bases, and the junction held 8 bases outside the gene matches. Germline values: CDR1 SGHVS, CDR2 FNYEAQ. This CDR3 has 16 amino acids.

On this clone: Being one base from a much bigger clone, this may be a read error. J is TRBJ1-6 and V is TRBV28; the D gene is possibly TRBD1 (5 bases). V was clipped by 5 bases and J by 8 bases, with 13 bases between them. From germline, CDR1 is MDHEN and CDR2 SYDVKM. The CDR3 sequence is 14 residues long. This chain's CDR3 is CASSTSGAYSPLHF. CDR3 sequence (DNA): TGTGCCAGCAGTACCTCCGGGGCCTATTCACCCCTCCACTTT.

This clone appeared a single time. The chain has TRBV5-6 and TRBJ2-7, with 9 bases aligning to TRBD1. Losses at the gene ends were 3 bases for V and 3 bases for J; bases not matched to a gene: 13. This CDR3 is built from 17 residues. CDR1 and CDR2 from the germline V gene are SGHDT and YYEEEE. CDR3 residues: CASSSTGGRVENYEQYF. The CDR3 DNA reads as TGTGCCAGCAGCTCCACAGGGGGCAGAGTCGAGAACTACGAGCAGTACTTC.

This sequence joins TRBV5-1 and TRBJ2-1; D is unresolved. Deletions cut 4 bases from V and 0 bases from J, with 11 bases between. Looked up from germline, CDR1 is SGHRS and CDR2 is YFSETQ. The CDR3 runs 15 residues. This chain's CDR3 is CASSRSVSSYNEQFF. CDR3 nucleotides: TGCGCCAGCAGCCGCAGCGTGAGCTCCTACAATGAGCAGTTCTTC.

The chain carries TRBV25-1 and TRBJ1-4; weak D call: TRBD1 (6 bases). Germline V CDR1 and CDR2: MGHDK, SYGVNS. Deletions cut 6 bases from V and 6 bases from J, with 11 bases between. The CDR3 runs 13 residues. The CDR3 here is CASRPGGHEKLFF. The CDR3 DNA sequence: TGTGCCAGCAGGCCCGGGGGGCATGAAAAACTGTTTTTT.

Relative to its sample, this clone is medium-sized. The chain is built from TRBV2 and TRBJ1-5; D unclear. The germline CDR1 and CDR2 sequences are SNHLY and FYNNEI. V lost 2 bases, J lost 7 bases, and 9 bases lay in between. The length of the CDR3 is 13 residues. CDR3 coding DNA: TGTGCCAGCAGTGAATTGTCGCCCCAGCCCCAGCATTTT. Protein: CASSELSPQPQHF. Full variable domain (missing parts from reference TRBV2 and TRBJ1-5): EPEVTQTPSHQVTQMGQEVILRCVPISNHLYFYWYRQILGQKVEFLVSFYNNEISEKSEIFDDQFSVERPDGSNFTLKIRSTKLEDSAMYFCASSELSPQPQHFGDGTRLSIL.